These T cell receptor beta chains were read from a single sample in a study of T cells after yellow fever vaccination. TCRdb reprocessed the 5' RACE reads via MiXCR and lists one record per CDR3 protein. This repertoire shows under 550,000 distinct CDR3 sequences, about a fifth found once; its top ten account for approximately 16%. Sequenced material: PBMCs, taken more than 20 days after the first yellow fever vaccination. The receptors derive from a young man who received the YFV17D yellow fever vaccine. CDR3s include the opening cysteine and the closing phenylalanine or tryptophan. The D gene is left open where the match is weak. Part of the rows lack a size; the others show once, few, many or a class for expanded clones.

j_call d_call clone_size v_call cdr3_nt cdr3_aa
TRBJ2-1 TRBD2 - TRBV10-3 TGTGCCGCGACTAGCGGGGGCGCGAGCTCCTACAATGAGCAGTTCTTC CAATSGGASSYNEQFF
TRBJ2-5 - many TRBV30 TGTGCCTCCGCTTTCGATAGCCTGGAGACCCAGTACTTC CASAFDSLETQYF
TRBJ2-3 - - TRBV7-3 TGTGCCAGCAGCCAACCCGCGGGAGATACGCAGTATTTT CASSQPAGDTQYF
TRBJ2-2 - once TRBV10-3 TGTGCCATCAGTGTCGGGGGCGGGGAGCTGTTTTTT CAISVGGGELFF
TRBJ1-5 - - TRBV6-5 TGTGCCAGCAGTTACGCCGGTCAGCCCCAGCATTTT CASSYAGQPQHF
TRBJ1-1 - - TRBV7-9 TGTGCCAGCAGAGGGGTGGAGCACACTGAAGCTTTCTTT CASRGVEHTEAFF
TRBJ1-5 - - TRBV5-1 TGCGCCAGCAGCTTGAGAGGGGATAGCAATCAGCCCCAGCATTTT CASSLRGDSNQPQHF
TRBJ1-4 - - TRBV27 TGTGCCAGCAGTTTCTTGGCGGGGACTAGGGAACTGTTTTTT CASSFLAGTRELFF
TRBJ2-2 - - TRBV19 TGTGCCGGAAGGGGTTCCGGGGAGCTGTTTTTT CAGRGSGELFF
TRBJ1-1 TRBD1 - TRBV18 TGTGCCAGCTCACCACGGACAGGGTGGGGCACTGAAGCTTTCTTT CASSPRTGWGTEAFF
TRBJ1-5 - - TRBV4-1 TGCGCCAGCAGCCAATTCTCGGATCAGCCCCAGCATTTT CASSQFSDQPQHF
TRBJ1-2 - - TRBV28 TGTGCCAGCAGTTTGACGCCTTCGAACGCTAAGTATGGCTACACCTTC CASSLTPSNAKYGYTF
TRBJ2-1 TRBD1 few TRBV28 TGTGCCAGCAAAACGACAGGGCCCTACAATGAGCAGTTCTTC CASKTTGPYNEQFF
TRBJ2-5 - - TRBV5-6 TGTGCCAGCAGCCCCCTGAGGGGTGGAGAGACCCAGTACTTC CASSPLRGGETQYF
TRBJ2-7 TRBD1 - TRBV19 TGTGCCGCCGGGACAGGGGCCTACGAGCAGTACTTC CAAGTGAYEQYF
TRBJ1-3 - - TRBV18 TGTGCCAGCTCACCTCAAGCGAGAGCTGGAAACACCATATATTTT CASSPQARAGNTIYF
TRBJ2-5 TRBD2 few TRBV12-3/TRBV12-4 TGTGCCAGCAGTTTAGTATTAGCGGGGGGGCTCGAGACCCAGTACTTC CASSLVLAGGLETQYF
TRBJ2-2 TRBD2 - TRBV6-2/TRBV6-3 TGTGCCAGCATGGGCCTAGCGGGCGGCGGGGAGCTGTTTTTT CASMGLAGGGELFF
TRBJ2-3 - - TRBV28 TGTGCCAGCAGACCTCGGGACTCCACAGACGATACGCAGTATTTT CASRPRDSTDDTQYF
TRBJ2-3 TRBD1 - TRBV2 TGTGCCAGCAGCCTTCAGGGGGCGAGAGATACGCAGTATTTT CASSLQGARDTQYF
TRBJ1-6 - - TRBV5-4 TGTGCCAGCAGCTTGGGGGTGACAACCTATAATTCACCCCTCCACTTT CASSLGVTTYNSPLHF
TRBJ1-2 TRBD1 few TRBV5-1 TGCGCCAGCAGCTTCGAGGACAGGCTCATAAACTATGGCTACACCTTC CASSFEDRLINYGYTF
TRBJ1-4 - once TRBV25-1 TGTGCCAGCGGAGACAGAAATGAAAAACTGTTTTTT CASGDRNEKLFF
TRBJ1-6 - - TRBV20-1 TGCAGTGCTAGGGTACAGGGCCTTACTAATTCACCCCTCCACTTT CSARVQGLTNSPLHF
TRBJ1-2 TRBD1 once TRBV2 TGTGCCAGCAACACCGGGACAGGATTATATTCCAACTATGGCTACACCTTC CASNTGTGLYSNYGYTF
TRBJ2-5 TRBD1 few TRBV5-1 TGCGCCAGCAGCTTGTCGGGGACAGGGGGCACAGAGACCCAGTACTTC CASSLSGTGGTETQYF
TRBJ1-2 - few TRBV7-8 TGTGCCAGCAGCTTAGAGGGGGGCACGGGTGGCTACACCTTC CASSLEGGTGGYTF
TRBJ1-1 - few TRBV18 TGTGCCAGCTCACCACCGTCGGCAGGGGAGGGTTTCTTT CASSPPSAGEGFF
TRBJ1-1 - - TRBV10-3 TGTGCCATCAGTGAGTTGCGACACCCAGGGGCTTTCTTT CAISELRHPGAFF
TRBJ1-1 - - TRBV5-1 TGCGCCAGCAGCTACTACCAGGGGAACACTGAAGCTTTCTTT CASSYYQGNTEAFF
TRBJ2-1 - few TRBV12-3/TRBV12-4 TGTGCCAGCAGTTTACTCGCTAATGAGCAGTTCTTC CASSLLANEQFF
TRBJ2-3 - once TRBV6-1 TGTGCCAGCAGTGAAGCGTACCCGCCGGATACGCAGTATTTT CASSEAYPPDTQYF
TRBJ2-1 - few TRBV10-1 TGCGCCAGCAGTGACATTGGCAGCTACAATGAGCAGTTCTTC CASSDIGSYNEQFF
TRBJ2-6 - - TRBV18 TGTGCCAGCTCACCCGACGGCTCTGGGGCCAACGTCCTGACTTTC CASSPDGSGANVLTF
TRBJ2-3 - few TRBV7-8 TGTGCCAGCAGCTTAGTACGGGAGCTCACAGATACGCAGTATTTT CASSLVRELTDTQYF
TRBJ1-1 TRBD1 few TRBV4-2 TGTGCCAGCAGCCACGGAGGACAGGGAGGGACTGAAGCTTTCTTT CASSHGGQGGTEAFF
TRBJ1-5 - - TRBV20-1 TGCAGTGCTAGTGGGCAGGCGAGCAATCAGCCCCAGCATTTT CSASGQASNQPQHF
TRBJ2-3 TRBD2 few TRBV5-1 TGCGCCAGCAGCTTGTGGGGGACTAGCGGGGGAGATACGCAGTATTTT CASSLWGTSGGDTQYF
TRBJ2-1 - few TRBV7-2 TGTGCCAGCGGACTACGAACAGCGACAGGGAGGAATGAGCAGTTCTTC CASGLRTATGRNEQFF
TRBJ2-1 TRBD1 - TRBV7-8 TGTGCCAGCAGCTGGCGTCGGGACAGCTCCTACAATGAGCAGTTCTTC CASSWRRDSSYNEQFF
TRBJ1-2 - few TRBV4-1 TGCGCCAGCAGCGAGATGGGGGGCTATGGCTACACCTTC CASSEMGGYGYTF
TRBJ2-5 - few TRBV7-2 TGTGCCAGCAGCCTTGCCAGTTCCGAGTCTCACTTC CASSLASSESHF
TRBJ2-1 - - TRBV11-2 TGTGCCAGCAGCAAAATCAGGGGCTCCATGCCCTACAATGAGCAGTTCTTC CASSKIRGSMPYNEQFF
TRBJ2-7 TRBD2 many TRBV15 TGTGCCACCAGCAGAGAACTAGCGGGGGGAAAACAGTACGAGCAGTACTTC CATSRELAGGKQYEQYF
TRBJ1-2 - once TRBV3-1 TGTGCCACCAGAACGTCTTTGGACGGGGGCTATGGCTACACCTTC CATRTSLDGGYGYTF
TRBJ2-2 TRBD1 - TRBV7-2 TGTGCCAGCAGCCTGACAGGGGGCCACACCGGGGAGCTGTTTTTT CASSLTGGHTGELFF
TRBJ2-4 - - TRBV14 TGTGCCAGCAGCCAAGGCAGGGGACTGGCCAAAAACATTCAGTACTTC CASSQGRGLAKNIQYF
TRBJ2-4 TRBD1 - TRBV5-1 TGCGCCAGCAGCTTGCCGACAGGGGATCACATTCAGTACTTC CASSLPTGDHIQYF
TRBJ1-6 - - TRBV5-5 TGTGCCAGCAGCTTGGACCACAGTCTCTATAATTCACCCCTCCACTTT CASSLDHSLYNSPLHF
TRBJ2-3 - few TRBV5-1 TGCGCCAGCAGCTTTCGGGGCTTCGGATCCACAGATACGCAGTATTTT CASSFRGFGSTDTQYF
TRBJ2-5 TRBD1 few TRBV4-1 TGCGCCAGCAGCCCCAAGACAGGGGTACGTGAGACCCAGTACTTC CASSPKTGVRETQYF
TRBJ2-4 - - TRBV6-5 TGTGCCAGCAGTTTATCCACTCAGGGAGCCAAAAACATTCAGTACTTC CASSLSTQGAKNIQYF
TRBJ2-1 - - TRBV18 TGTGCCAGCTCACCCTCTGAAGCGGACAATGAGCAGTTCTTC CASSPSEADNEQFF
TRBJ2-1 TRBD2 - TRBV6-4 TGTGCCAGCAGTTTCGGGAGGTCCAGCTCCTACAATGAGCAGTTCTTC CASSFGRSSSYNEQFF
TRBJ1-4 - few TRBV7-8 TGTGCCAGCAGCCCGAATATTGAAAAACTGTTTTTT CASSPNIEKLFF
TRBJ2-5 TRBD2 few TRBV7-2 TGTGCCAGCGGTCTAAGGTGGGGGGGGATTCAAGAGACCCAGTACTTC CASGLRWGGIQETQYF
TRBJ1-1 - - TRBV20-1 TGCAGTGCTAGAGGTCCAACAGGGTTGGCTTTCTTT CSARGPTGLAFF
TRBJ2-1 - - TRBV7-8 TGTGCCAGCAGCTGGGACGTGTACAATGAGCAGTTCTTC CASSWDVYNEQFF